The clone carrying this T cell receptor (beta chain) has only a few counts. Its matching antigen is unknown. The data derive from a study of T-cell memory formation after mild COVID-19. CDR1 is SEHNR and CDR2 is FQNEAQ in the germline V gene (reference sequence). The CDR3 consists of 12 residues. V was shortened by 3 bases and J by 7 bases, with 7 bases between the two germline ends. UMIs and sample barcodes were carried by the TCR alpha and TCR beta cDNA libraries that 5'RACE produced using constant-segment primers. Each CDR3 protein gets one entry after TCRdb re-called the 5' RACE reads with MiXCR. This table has roughly 400,000 distinct CDR3 sequences, roughly 15% appearing once. Study-level results: Contracting CD4+ clones sat mainly in CM and EM; CD8+ in EMRA. The study detected some responding clones in pre-infection memory, suggesting cross-reactive memory joined. From day 15 to 85, contracting clones were balanced between CD4 and CD8, whereas later expanders leaned toward CD4+.

J is TRBJ2-1 and V is TRBV7-9; D is uncertain. Sequenced input: PBMCs or a T cell subset sorted from them (not recorded which). This clonotype was obtained from a man between 18 and 35 years old who had mild COVID-19 (a few samples of this study predate the infection). Cell type and time point are not known. The DNA for the CDR3 is TGTGCCAGCAGCTTCCGCGTGAATGAGCAGTTCTTC. It specifies CASSFRVNEQFF.